The 30 T cell receptor beta chains listed next were all sequenced from one sample in a study of control samples from healthy donors and cancer patients (dated by TCRdb to the early 2020s). Preparation of the library involved the immunoSEQ multiplex PCR assay. TCRdb provides this immuneACCESS table in a form limited to in-frame rearrangements. Some clones are lacking; in checked studies, under half of them reflect an unresolved V gene, and why the rest are absent is not known. This sample comprises 90,000 to 150,000 clones, more than 85% of them detected only once. 7.8% of the sample rests with the top ten. The specimen sequenced was blood. These receptors were collected from a woman under 30 in good health.

This clone has only a few counts. The chain recombines TRBV25-1 with TRBJ1-5, with 10 bases matching TRBD1. V shed 6 bases, J shed 4 bases, and the junction held 6 bases outside the gene matches. The CDR3 spans 15 residues. Germline CDR1 reads MGHDK; CDR2 reads SYGVNS. The CDR3 region is CASRGQGEGNQPQHF. Here the CDR3 DNA reads TGTGCCAGCAGAGGACAGGGGGAAGGTAATCAGCCCCAGCATTTT.

This sequence joins TRBV7-2 and TRBJ2-5; unclear D gene. V was trimmed by 5 bases and J by 5 bases, leaving 9 bases between them. The CDR3 runs 12 residues. Germline values: CDR1 SGHTA, CDR2 FQGNSA. The chain's CDR3 is CASSARVETQYF. The DNA of the CDR3 is TGTGCCAGCAGCGCGAGAGTGGAGACCCAGTACTTC.

The J gene is TRBJ1-3, the V gene TRBV7-6; TRBD1 might be the D (6 bases). The CDR3 is made up of 17 amino acids. Germline V CDR1 and CDR2: SGHVS, FNYEAQ. With 5 bases removed from V and 2 bases from J, the gap between germline ends came to 19 bases. For the CDR3, the DNA is TGTGCCAGCAGCGCGCAGATCAGGGGAATCGCTGGAAACACCATATATTTT. Its protein product is CASSAQIRGIAGNTIYF.

The V gene is TRBV6-1, the J gene TRBJ2-1; 10 bases are a match to TRBD2. With V trimmed by 2 bases and J by 2 bases, 3 bases remained unmatched. This CDR3 spans 16 amino acids. Germline V gene lookup returns CDR1 MNHNS and CDR2 SASEGT. CDR3 DNA sequence: TGTGCCAGCAGTGAAAGGACTAGCGGCGCCTACAATGAGCAGTTCTTC. This translates into CASSERTSGAYNEQFF.

The gene calls are TRBV9 and TRBJ2-7; D may be TRBD2 (6 bases). The CDR3 consists of 15 residues. Per the germline V gene, CDR1 is SGDLS and CDR2 is YYNGEE. Trimming pared 0 bases from V and 0 bases from J, leaving 10 bases between. The CDR3 protein is CASSVAPGLSYEQYF. The CDR3 nucleotides are TGTGCCAGCAGCGTAGCCCCGGGACTCTCCTACGAGCAGTACTTC. Full variable domain (outside the CDR3, taken from reference TRBV9 and TRBJ2-7): DSGVTQTPKHLITATGQRVTLRCSPRSGDLSVYWYQQSLDQGLQFLIQYYNGEERAKGNILERFSAQQFPDLHSELNLSSLELGDSALYFCASSVAPGLSYEQYFGPGTRLTVT.

The J gene is TRBJ2-5, the V gene TRBV7-2, with TRBD2 matching over 7 bases. Per germline, CDR1 SGHTA and CDR2 FQGNSA. V trimming: 2 bases; J trimming: 5 bases; junction bases outside the gene matches: 11. The CDR3 has 16 amino acids. CDR3 residues: CASSLRGGSLGETQYF. As DNA, the CDR3 is TGTGCCAGCAGCTTAAGGGGCGGGAGCTTGGGGGAGACCCAGTACTTC.

CDR3 region: CASGGSSGETQYF. Here the CDR3 DNA reads TGTGCCAGCGGGGGGAGCTCCGGAGAGACCCAGTACTTC. The V and J genes are TRBV11-2 and TRBJ2-5; possibly TRBD2 for D (6 bases). Trimming removed 8 bases from V and 4 bases from J, with 14 bases in between. From germline, CDR1 is SGHAT and CDR2 FQNNGV. The CDR3 is 13 amino acids.

This clone has a handful of counts. The chain has TRBV25-1 and TRBJ2-5; D perhaps matches TRBD2 (6 bases). Trimming removed 6 bases from V and 5 bases from J, with 7 bases in between. The CDR3 runs to 11 residues. CDR1 and CDR2 from the germline V gene are MGHDK and SYGVNS. DNA of the CDR3: TGTGCCAGCAGGGGAGGCGAGACCCAGTACTTC. Protein: CASRGGETQYF.

With regard to this clone: A junction end diverges from the germline sequence, so it may reflect a read error. The chain uses TRBV23-1 and TRBJ2-2; 10 nucleotides agree with TRBD2. TRBV23-1 qualifies as an ORF whose function is uncertain. The CDR3 length is 18 residues. CDR3 residues: CASSQSWLAGENHRGAVF. In DNA, the CDR3 is TGCGCCAGCAGTCAATCCTGGCTAGCGGGGGAAAATCACCGGGGAGCTGTTTTT.

The V and J genes are TRBV19 and TRBJ1-5; perhaps TRBD1 as D (6 bases). Germline V gene lookup returns CDR1 LNHDA and CDR2 SQIVND (reference sequence). The CDR3 covers 16 residues. V was trimmed by 4 bases and J by 1 base, leaving 14 bases between them. The CDR3 nucleotides are TGTGCCAGTAGTACCTTGGGGGGGCAGAGCAATCAGCCCCAGCATTTT. It yields the protein CASSTLGGQSNQPQHF.

The chain has TRBV18 and TRBJ1-1, with D unclear. Germline lookup yields CDR1 KGHSH and CDR2 LQKENI. V lost 3 bases and J lost 6, with 17 bases in between. The CDR3 extends over 15 amino acids. The CDR3 nucleotides read TGTGCCAGCTCACCCCTAACACAAGGTTTTTCTGAAGCTTTCTTT. Translation: CASSPLTQGFSEAFF.

The V call is TRBV4-3, the J call TRBJ2-2; tentatively, D is TRBD1 (5 bases). With 1 base removed from V and 0 bases from J, the gap between germline ends came to 9 bases. Germline-derived CDR1 and CDR2 are LGHNA and YSLEER. The CDR3 loop spans 16 amino acids. CDR3 sequence reads: CASSQGGQTNTGELFF. The CDR3 DNA sequence: TGCGCCAGCAGCCAAGGAGGACAAACGAACACCGGGGAGCTGTTTTTT.

Only one count was recorded for this clone. The V call is TRBV30, the J call TRBJ2-7, with D possibly matching TRBD1 (6 bases). Between the trimmed V and J ends, which lost 3 bases and 7 bases, there was a span of 16 bases. CDR1 is GTSNPN and CDR2 is SVGIG in the germline V gene (reference sequence). This CDR3 has 13 residues. CDR3 DNA: TGTGCCTGGAGCCCAGACAGGACCTTAGAGCAGTACTTC. Its translation: CAWSPDRTLEQYF.

The J gene is TRBJ1-4, the V gene TRBV21-1; TRBD1 was called by the table and not checked on the DNA. TRBV21-1 is a pseudogene segment. The CDR3 sequence is 19 residues long. The CDR3 coding sequence is TGTGCCAGCAGCGACTACCCGGGACACTGCTCAACTTTTAATGAAAAACTGTTTTTT. Residues: CASSDYPGHCSTFNEKLFF.

The rearrangement uses TRBV28 and TRBJ1-2, with a tentative D call TRBD1 (5 bases). CDR3 length: 13 amino acids. Trimming took 4 bases from V and 8 from J, leaving 14 bases between them. Germline CDR1 MDHEN, CDR2 SYDVKM. CDR3 sequence reads: CASSSEGLRGYTF. CDR3 nucleotide sequence: TGTGCCAGCAGTTCTGAGGGGCTTCGGGGCTACACCTTC.

The V call is TRBV3-1 (or the pseudogene TRBV3-2), the J call TRBJ1-2; 7 bases line up with TRBD1. The CDR3 spans 13 residues. With 5 bases clipped from V and 5 bases from J, the junction kept 5 bases outside the gene matches. Germline values: CDR1 LGHDT, CDR2 YNNKEL (reference sequence). CDR3: CASSSETGYGYTF. The CDR3 coding sequence is TGTGCCAGCAGCTCAGAGACAGGGTATGGCTACACCTTC.

The rearrangement uses TRBV2 and TRBJ2-5; 9 bases agree with TRBD1. Germline V gives CDR1 SNHLY, CDR2 FYNNEI. The CDR3 runs to 12 residues. This CDR3 is CVLTGGGETQYF. The DNA of the CDR3 is TGTGTCTTAACAGGGGGCGGAGAGACCCAGTACTTC. Variable domain in full (rest from reference TRBV2 and TRBJ2-5): EPEVTQTPSHQVTQMGQEVILRCVPISNHLYFYWYRQILGQKVEFLVSFYNNEISEKSEIFDDQFSVERPDGSNFTLKIRSTKLEDSAMYFCVLTGGGETQYFGPGTRLLVL.

This clone was counted between two and nine times. The V gene is TRBV5-6, the J gene TRBJ1-6; the D is unclear. This CDR3 spans 16 amino acids. Germline V gene data show CDR1 as SGHDT and CDR2 as YYEEEE. The V end lost 4 bases, the J end lost 2 bases, and 13 bases lay between the germline ends. CDR3 sequence: CASSLAGSAYNSPLHF. The CDR3 DNA sequence: TGTGCCAGCAGCCTCGCAGGATCGGCCTATAATTCACCCCTCCACTTT.

V is TRBV21-1 and J is TRBJ2-7; TRBD1 is the table's D call and was not checked against the DNA. TRBV21-1 is annotated as a pseudogene. The CDR3 loop spans 14 amino acids. The CDR3 bases are TGTGCCAGCAGCACTGGGCCTCGCCCCTACGAGCAGTACTTC. As protein: CASSTGPRPYEQYF.

The V gene is TRBV28, the J gene TRBJ2-7; tentative D call: TRBD2 (5 bases). V was pared by 6 bases and J by 3 bases, with 18 bases between. The CDR3 contains 15 residues. CDR1 is MDHEN, CDR2 SYDVKM, per germline. DNA of the CDR3: TGTGCCAGCAGCCCCGGGGTCGTCGAAGGCTACGAGCAGTACTTC. It is translated as CASSPGVVEGYEQYF.

The V call is TRBV28, the J call TRBJ1-1, with D hard to call. CDR1 and CDR2 from the germline V gene are MDHEN and SYDVKM. V was cut by 5 bases and J by 1 base, with 2 bases left in between. The CDR3 consists of 11 residues. The chain's CDR3 is CASSPNTEAFF. CDR3 DNA: TGTGCCAGCAGTCCGAACACTGAAGCTTTCTTT.

The genes are TRBV24-1 and TRBJ2-1, with D possibly being TRBD2 (5 bases). The CDR3 length is 13 residues. V gave up 5 bases and J gave up 7 bases, with 11 bases separating them. Germline V gene sequence: CDR1 KGHDR, CDR2 SFDVKD. CDR3: CATSAWEWNEQFF. Here the CDR3 DNA reads TGTGCCACCAGTGCGTGGGAGTGGAATGAGCAGTTCTTC.

The V and J genes are TRBV19 and TRBJ1-1; D call uncertain. The CDR3 is made up of 16 amino acids. The germline V gene encodes CDR1 LNHDA and CDR2 SQIVND (reference sequence). Trimming took off 4 bases at V and 2 bases at J, with 17 bases between the two ends. CDR3 protein: CASSTPGPPVNTEAFF. DNA of the CDR3: TGTGCCAGTAGTACCCCCGGACCGCCTGTAAACACTGAAGCTTTCTTT.

The gene calls are TRBV5-1 and TRBJ2-3; 11 nucleotides agree with TRBD2. The CDR3 has 15 residues. Germline lookup yields CDR1 SGHRS and CDR2 YFSETQ. Germline trimming cut 0 bases from V and 7 bases from J; bases unmatched to any gene: 4. CDR3 protein: CASSLVPSGGYTQYF. CDR3 sequence (DNA): TGCGCCAGCAGCTTGGTCCCTAGCGGGGGGTATACGCAGTATTTT.

The V call is TRBV27, the J call TRBJ2-7; 11 bases line up with TRBD1. The CDR3 is 14 residues long. The V segment lost 5 bases and the J segment 7 bases; nucleotides outside the gene matches: 7. The germline V gene has CDR1 MNHEY and CDR2 SMNVEV (reference sequence). CDR3 sequence reads: CASSNGQGASEQYF. The CDR3, as DNA: TGTGCCAGCAGTAATGGACAGGGGGCGAGTGAGCAGTACTTC.

The rearrangement joins TRBV15 to TRBJ1-2; D unresolved. Germline lookup yields CDR1 LNHNV and CDR2 YYDKDF (reference sequence). V lost 0 bases, J lost 0 bases, and 8 bases lay in between. The CDR3 is made up of 15 amino acids. In DNA, the CDR3 is TGTGCCACCAGCAGAGATCGGAGCCCTAACTATGGCTACACCTTC. Its translation: CATSRDRSPNYGYTF.

The V gene is TRBV24-1, the J gene TRBJ2-2; TRBD1 matches 8 bases. Germline values: CDR1 KGHDR, CDR2 SFDVKD. The CDR3 runs to 16 residues. Losses at the gene ends were 6 bases for V and 1 base for J; bases not matched to a gene: 6. The CDR3 sequence is CATSTRTGMNTGELFF. CDR3 bases: TGTGCCACCAGTACCCGGACAGGGATGAACACCGGGGAGCTGTTTTTT.

The chain carries TRBV27 and TRBJ2-1, with 11 bases fitting TRBD2. Trimming cost V 5 bases and J 6 bases; bases outside gene matches: 15. Germline V gives CDR1 MNHEY, CDR2 SMNVEV (reference sequence). The CDR3 loop spans 18 amino acids. The CDR3, as DNA: TGTGCCAGCAGTGCCTTAAACCCGGGACTAGCGGAGTTCAATGAGCAGTTCTTC. It translates to CASSALNPGLAEFNEQFF.

This sequence joins TRBV6-5 and TRBJ2-7; D not resolved. The V gene's germline CDR1 is MNHEY and CDR2 SVGAGI. The CDR3 spans 14 residues. Trimming took off 2 bases at V and 6 bases at J, with 14 bases between the two ends. For the CDR3, the DNA is TGTGCCAGCAGTTACAGGACCTCAGCAGGCGAGCAGTACTTC. Its translation: CASSYRTSAGEQYF.

The V and J genes are TRBV2 and TRBJ1-4; 8 bases are shared with TRBD1. Germline V gives CDR1 SNHLY, CDR2 FYNNEI. The ends lost 3 bases at V and 7 bases at J; junction bases unmatched: 4. The CDR3 is 14 amino acids. DNA for the CDR3: TGTGCCAGCAGTGAGACAGGGGCGGGTGAAAAACTGTTTTTT. This encodes CASSETGAGEKLFF.